The rows below give T cell receptor beta chains drawn from one sample of a study of tissue T cells after allogeneic stem cell transplantation. Sequenced by immunoSEQ multiplex PCR; TCRdb stores in-frame clones only, minus some. Here the sample spans some 25,000 clones, about 70% being singletons. This sample comprised tissue from the ileum, obtained at autopsy. The source is a female donor at least 60 years old with lung cancer. Both conserved end residues are part of each CDR3. D genes are given only for firm matches. Part of the rows lack a size; the others show once, few, many or a class for expanded clones.

d_gene	abundance	v_gene	j_gene	CDR3aa	CDR3nt
-	-	TRBV6-2/TRBV6-3	TRBJ2-4	CASSQRGAVKNIQYF	TGTGCCAGCAGTCAACGGGGGGCGGTCAAAAACATTCAGTACTTC
TRBD2	once	TRBV7-3	TRBJ2-7	CASSLTTGGLERLDF	TGTGCCAGCAGCTTAACGACGGGGGGACTAGAAAGATTGGACTTC
-	-	TRBV11-3	TRBJ2-7	CASSSRASYEQYF	TGTGCCAGCAGCTCTCGGGCCTCCTACGAGCAGTACTTC
TRBD1	-	TRBV9	TRBJ1-6	CASSGTGGAESPLHF	TGTGCCAGCAGCGGGACAGGGGGCGCGGAATCACCCCTCCACTTT
-	-	TRBV11-2	TRBJ2-5	CASSSPVGVTQYF	TGTGCCAGCAGCTCCCCAGTTGGGGTGACCCAGTACTTC
-	-	TRBV11-3	TRBJ2-1	CASSLGPNQDNEQFF	TGTGCCAGCAGCTTAGGCCCAAACCAAGACAATGAGCAGTTCTTC
-	-	TRBV2	TRBJ1-3	CASSEDSGNTIYF	TGTGCCAGCAGTGAAGACTCTGGAAACACCATATATTTT
-	few	TRBV11-3	TRBJ2-7	CASSLLGGRGYEQYF	TGTGCCAGCAGCTTATTGGGTGGGAGAGGATACGAGCAGTACTTC
-	-	TRBV18	TRBJ1-4	CASSPGEKLFF	TGTGCCAGCTCGCCCGGGGAAAAACTGTTTTTT
-	-	TRBV2	TRBJ2-1	CASSDLISYNEQFF	TGTGCCAGTTCCGATCTAATCTCCTACAATGAGCAGTTCTTC
-	once	TRBV5-6	TRBJ1-5	CASSLMIGVSDQPQHF	TGTGCCAGCAGCTTGATGATAGGCGTATCCGATCAGCCCCAGCATTTT
-	-	TRBV11-2	TRBJ1-3	CASSLDVAGSGNTIYF	TGTGCCAGCAGCTTAGATGTCGCAGGGTCTGGAAACACCATATATTTT
-	-	TRBV9	TRBJ1-6	CASSVVAGVDSPLHF	TGTGCCAGCAGCGTAGTTGCAGGGGTGGATTCACCCCTCCACTTT
TRBD2	few	TRBV19	TRBJ2-1	CASHGTSLAGGRSSYNEQFF	TGTGCCAGTCACGGAACTAGTTTAGCGGGAGGGAGGAGCTCCTACAATGAGCAGTTCTTC
TRBD1	-	TRBV25-1	TRBJ1-2	CASSDASGTGKAGYGYTF	TGTGCCAGCAGTGATGCGTCCGGGACAGGGAAAGCCGGGTATGGCTACACCTTC
-	-	TRBV3-1/TRBV3-2	TRBJ1-2	CASSQDLSRTGYGYTF	TGTGCCAGCAGCCAAGATCTGTCTAGGACGGGCTATGGCTACACCTTC
-	-	TRBV4-3	TRBJ1-3	CASSQAPGGAGNTIYF	TGCGCCAGCAGCCAAGCCCCGGGGGGGGCTGGAAACACCATATATTTT
-	-	TRBV7-9	TRBJ2-6	CASSLGIMVGSGANVLTF	TGTGCCAGCAGCTTAGGGATCATGGTGGGCTCTGGGGCCAACGTCCTGACTTTC
-	-	TRBV7-2	TRBJ2-6	CASSLVGSSSFSGANVLTF	TGTGCCAGCAGCTTAGTAGGGTCGAGCTCTTTTTCTGGGGCCAACGTCCTGACTTTC
-	-	TRBV3-1/TRBV3-2	TRBJ1-2	CASSQGVSNYGYTF	TGTGCCAGCAGCCAGGGGGTGTCTAACTATGGCTACACCTTC
TRBD1	-	TRBV6-5	TRBJ1-5	CASSYSGTGVQPQHF	TGTGCCAGCAGTTACTCCGGGACAGGGGTTCAGCCCCAGCATTTT
-	-	TRBV6-1	TRBJ2-5	CASSDGQVAETQYF	TGTGCCAGCAGTGACGGTCAGGTCGCGGAGACCCAGTACTTC
TRBD1	-	TRBV29-1	TRBJ2-3	CSVGTGKGTATQYF	TGCAGCGTTGGGACAGGGAAAGGAACGGCTACGCAGTATTTT
-	few	TRBV19	TRBJ1-1	CASSPRGPEAFF	TGTGCCAGTAGTCCCCGGGGACCTGAAGCTTTCTTT
-	few	TRBV6-6	TRBJ1-2	CASSQSVGSGRANYGYTF	TGTGCCAGCAGTCAATCGGTCGGGTCGGGCAGGGCTAACTATGGCTACACCTTC
-	-	TRBV5-1	TRBJ2-3	CASSRGDYNTDTQYF	TGCGCCAGCAGCCGCGGAGACTACAACACAGATACGCAGTATTTT
-	few	TRBV7-9	TRBJ1-1	CASSLSSLEAFF	TGTGCCAGCAGCTTAAGCTCGCTTGAAGCTTTCTTT
-	-	TRBV11-3	TRBJ2-7	CASSPQGTYEQYF	TGTGCCAGCAGCCCCCAGGGAACCTACGAGCAGTACTTC
-	-	TRBV5-8	TRBJ2-3	CASSRGLGGDTQYF	TGTGCCAGCAGCCGGGGACTTGGAGGGGATACGCAGTATTTT
-	-	TRBV15	TRBJ2-1	CATSRGDSRGYNEQFF	TGTGCCACCAGCAGAGGCGACTCGCGGGGTTACAATGAGCAGTTCTTC
TRBD1	-	TRBV9	TRBJ1-2	CASSADRGLVDGYTF	TGTGCCAGCAGCGCCGACAGGGGATTGGTGGATGGCTACACCTTC
TRBD1	-	TRBV4-2	TRBJ2-3	CASSPRTGDTQYF	TGTGCCAGCAGCCCTCGGACAGGAGATACGCAGTATTTT
-	-	TRBV19	TRBJ2-1	CASSHTGGGGGHEQFF	TGTGCCAGTAGCCACACGGGTGGAGGAGGTGGTCATGAGCAGTTCTTC
TRBD2	-	TRBV19	TRBJ2-7	CASGPGTTYEQYF	TGTGCCAGTGGCCCCGGGACTACCTACGAGCAGTACTTC
-	-	TRBV20-1	TRBJ2-7	CSALGSYEQYF	TGCAGTGCACTAGGCTCGTACGAGCAGTACTTC
TRBD2	once	TRBV19	TRBJ2-1	CASGGGSARNEQFF	TGTGCCAGTGGGGGGGGATCCGCTCGTAATGAGCAGTTCTTC
-	medium-sized	TRBV9	TRBJ1-4	CASSPNHMMGVSYEKLFF	TGTGCCAGCAGCCCAAACCATATGATGGGGGTCTCCTATGAAAAACTGTTTTTT
TRBD2	-	TRBV11-3	TRBJ2-7	CASSPVPGLAAYEQYF	TGTGCCAGCAGCCCAGTCCCGGGACTAGCTGCCTACGAGCAGTACTTC
-	-	TRBV7-9	TRBJ2-7	CASSLAGLGEQYF	TGTGCCAGCAGCTTAGCTGGCCTTGGGGAGCAGTACTTC
-	-	TRBV14	TRBJ2-5	CASSPELGKQETQYF	TGTGCCAGCAGCCCAGAGTTAGGCAAGCAAGAGACCCAGTACTTC
TRBD1	-	TRBV7-6	TRBJ1-5	CASSPQGGGYNQPQHF	TGTGCCAGCAGCCCCCAGGGAGGGGGCTACAATCAGCCCCAGCATTTT
-	-	TRBV7-9	TRBJ1-5	CASSLGVGYRADSNQPQHF	TGTGCCAGCAGCTTGGGGGTCGGGTATCGGGCCGACAGCAATCAGCCCCAGCATTTT
-	-	TRBV18	TRBJ1-1	CASSPTGPPEAFF	TGTGCCAGCTCACCGACCGGACCCCCTGAAGCTTTCTTT
-	-	TRBV6-5	TRBJ1-2	CASSFRRTVFNYGYTF	TGTGCCAGCAGTTTTCGACGGACGGTGTTTAACTATGGCTACACCTTC
TRBD1	-	TRBV18	TRBJ1-2	CASSPTVIGQGARVANYGYTF	TGTGCCAGCTCACCTACGGTCATCGGACAGGGGGCAAGAGTTGCTAACTATGGCTACACCTTC
TRBD1	-	TRBV13	TRBJ2-3	CATNRGRTDTQYF	TGTGCAACCAACAGGGGGCGCACAGATACGCAGTATTTT
-	-	TRBV18	TRBJ1-4	CASSRWTEEKLFF	TGTGCCAGCTCCCGATGGACAGAAGAAAAACTGTTTTTT
-	few	TRBV6-5	TRBJ1-6	CASSYTSAEKLHF	TGTGCCAGCAGTTACACCTCGGCGGAAAAACTCCACTTT
-	-	TRBV21-1	TRBJ2-3	CASSARDRSTDTQYF	TGTGCCAGCAGCGCCCGGGACAGGAGCACAGATACGCAGTATTTT
TRBD2	-	TRBV4-2	TRBJ2-3	CASSRQLASSTDTQYF	TGTGCCAGCAGCCGCCAACTAGCGTCTAGCACAGATACGCAGTATTTT
TRBD1	few	TRBV7-2	TRBJ1-2	CASSAGQGWGYTF	TGTGCCAGCAGTGCGGGACAGGGATGGGGCTACACCTTC
TRBD1	-	TRBV7-8	TRBJ2-4	CASSSRDSQGSIQYF	TGTGCCAGCAGCTCAAGGGACAGTCAAGGGAGCATTCAGTACTTC
-	-	TRBV29-1	TRBJ2-2	CSVGDTTGELFF	TGCAGCGTCGGGGACACCACCGGGGAGCTGTTTTTT